This is a list of T cell receptor beta chains from one sample in a study of identifying expanded T cells in peripheral blood. Produced via immunoSEQ multiplex PCR; TCRdb's table is partial and in-frame only. The sample has 70,000 or so clones; roughly nine tenths are singletons. The specimen was blood. The receptors shown here come from a person aged 18 to 69 in good health. Each CDR3 is given with its conserved first and last residue. The D gene is left open where the match is weak. Size tells how often a clone was seen (once, few, many) or the class of an expanded clone, and some rows leave it out.

size	V	J	length	D	DNA	CDR3
-	TRBV7-6	TRBJ1-5	14	-	TGTGCCAGCAGCTACGGGGGTAGCAATCAGCCCCAGCATTTT	CASSYGGSNQPQHF
-	TRBV6-6	TRBJ2-1	14	TRBD2	TGTGCCAGCAAACCGGGACTAGTCTACAATGAGCAGTTCTTC	CASKPGLVYNEQFF
-	TRBV11-2	TRBJ1-3	15	-	TGTGCCAGCAGTTCATTTTCGGGGGCTGGAAACACCATATATTTT	CASSSFSGAGNTIYF
-	TRBV5-5	TRBJ1-2	20	-	TGTGCCAGCAGCTCTGACCCAGGGCTTGGGGCACTAACTCAGAACTATGGCTACACCTTC	CASSSDPGLGALTQNYGYTF
-	TRBV6-1	TRBJ2-7	13	TRBD2	TGTGCCAGTGGGGGGACTAACCTTTACGAGCAGTACTTC	CASGGTNLYEQYF
-	TRBV6-5	TRBJ2-7	13	-	TGTGCCAGCTCGGTAGCTGGTGTCTACGAGCAGTACTTC	CASSVAGVYEQYF
-	TRBV18	TRBJ1-5	14	-	TGTGCCAGCTCGGCCGGGACGGGCAATCAGCCCCAGCATTTT	CASSAGTGNQPQHF
-	TRBV19	TRBJ2-5	15	-	TGTGCCAGTGCTTCGCCATGGGACGGAGAAGAGACCCAGTACTTC	CASASPWDGEETQYF
once	TRBV10-3	TRBJ2-3	12	-	TGTGCCAGCGGGGATAGCACAGATACGCAGTATTTT	CASGDSTDTQYF
-	TRBV10-3	TRBJ2-2	13	-	TGTGCCATCGGCAACCTGAACACCGGGGAGCTGTTTTTT	CAIGNLNTGELFF
-	TRBV9	TRBJ2-1	12	-	TGTGCCAGCAGGCGGGAAGTCGGGGAGCAGTTCTTC	CASRREVGEQFF
-	TRBV27	TRBJ2-1	12	-	TGTGCCAGCAGTCCCCGGACGGATGAGCAGTTCTTC	CASSPRTDEQFF